These T cell receptor beta chains were read from a single sample in a study of radiotherapy plus CTLA-4 blockade in lung cancer. The method was immunoSEQ multiplex PCR; TCRdb's version includes in-frame clones alone and lacks a portion of them. This sample yields tens of thousands of clones, of which around 90% are seen a single time; 16% belongs to the top ten. The sequencing here drew on peripheral blood, taken from a patient treated with radiotherapy plus ipilimumab. These receptors were taken from a human donor with non-small cell lung cancer that progressed on radiotherapy plus ipilimumab. CDR3s include the opening cysteine and the closing phenylalanine or tryptophan. A D gene is named only where the DNA matches it firmly. A clone size is listed for some rows: how often the clone was seen (once, few, many), or a class if it is expanded.

TRBJ1-2,TRBD1,TRBV27,NA,TGTGCCAGCAGTTCCTCTGACAGGGGTTATGGCTACACCTTC,CASSSSDRGYGYTF
TRBJ1-6,NA,TRBV5-1,once,TGCGCCAGCCAACGGGGATATAATTCACCCCTCCACTTT,CASQRGYNSPLHF
TRBJ2-7,TRBD2,TRBV28,NA,TGTGCCAGCCTGGGGAGTAGCGGGACCCCCTACGAGCAGTACTTC,CASLGSSGTPYEQYF
TRBJ1-5,NA,TRBV28,NA,TGTGCCAGCAGTTGGGGGGGGGATCAGCCCCAGCATTTT,CASSWGGDQPQHF
TRBJ2-2,NA,TRBV15,NA,TGTGCCACCAGCAATGTTGGCGGGGAGCTGTTTTTT,CATSNVGGELFF
TRBJ2-5,TRBD2,TRBV10-3,NA,TGTGCCACCTCCTTAGGACTAGACCAAGAGACCCAGTACTTC,CATSLGLDQETQYF
TRBJ1-1,TRBD1,TRBV9,NA,TGTGCCAGCAGCGCGACAGGGGGTATGAACACTGAAGCTTTCTTT,CASSATGGMNTEAFF
TRBJ2-7,NA,TRBV9,NA,TGTGCCAGCAGCGAGGGGGGAGGCGGTTTCTACGAGCAGTACTTC,CASSEGGGGFYEQYF
TRBJ2-2,NA,TRBV19,NA,TGTGCCAGTATTCACACCGGGGAGCTGTTTTTT,CASIHTGELFF
TRBJ2-7,NA,TRBV28,NA,TGTGCCAGCAGCCGCGGCAGCTACGAGCAGTACTTC,CASSRGSYEQYF
TRBJ1-1,NA,TRBV5-1,NA,TGCGCCAGCAGCTTGGACAGGGACACTGAAGCTTTCTTT,CASSLDRDTEAFF
TRBJ1-5,TRBD1,TRBV19,NA,TGTGCCAGTAACCCGGGACAGTTCAATCAGCCCCAGCATTTT,CASNPGQFNQPQHF
TRBJ1-5,NA,TRBV7-9,NA,TGTGCCAGCAGCTTGTGGGGTGGGAATCAGCCCCAGCATTTT,CASSLWGGNQPQHF
TRBJ2-7,TRBD1,TRBV9,NA,TGTGCCAGCAGCCAGACCCCCGGGACAGGGGGCGACGAGCAGTACTTC,CASSQTPGTGGDEQYF
TRBJ1-5,NA,TRBV4-1,few,TGCGCCAGCAGCCAAGAACCGGGGCCCCAGCATTTT,CASSQEPGPQHF
TRBJ2-2,NA,TRBV4-1,NA,TGCGCCAGCAGCCAAGTAGGGTACACCGGGGAGCTGTTTTTT,CASSQVGYTGELFF
TRBJ2-7,TRBD1,TRBV27,NA,TGTGCCAGCAGCCCCGGACAGGGGGCTCCCCTCGAGCAGTACTTC,CASSPGQGAPLEQYF
TRBJ1-1,NA,TRBV19,NA,TGTGCCAGTGCGCCACAGGGAATGAACACTGAAGCTTTCTTT,CASAPQGMNTEAFF
TRBJ2-1,TRBD2,TRBV9,NA,TGTGCCAGCAGCCCCCGGGGACTAGCAAACAATGAGCAGTTCTTC,CASSPRGLANNEQFF
TRBJ2-7,NA,TRBV14,NA,TGTGCCAGCACCAGGGGATCGGGAAGTCTCGAGCAGTACTTC,CASTRGSGSLEQYF
TRBJ2-6,NA,TRBV5-1,NA,TGCGCCAGCAGCAAGGTGATGGGTTTCTCTGGGGCCAACGTCCTGACTTTC,CASSKVMGFSGANVLTF